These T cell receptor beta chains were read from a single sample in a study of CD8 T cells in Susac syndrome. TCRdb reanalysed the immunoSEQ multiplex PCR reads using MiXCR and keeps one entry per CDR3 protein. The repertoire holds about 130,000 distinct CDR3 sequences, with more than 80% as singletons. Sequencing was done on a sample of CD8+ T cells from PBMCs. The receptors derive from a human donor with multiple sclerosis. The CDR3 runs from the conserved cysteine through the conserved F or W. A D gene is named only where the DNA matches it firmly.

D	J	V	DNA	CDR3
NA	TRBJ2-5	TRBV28	TGTGCCAGCAGTTTGGTAGGGCCCCAAGAGACCCAGTACTTC	CASSLVGPQETQYF
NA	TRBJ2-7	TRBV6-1	TGTGCCAGCAGTGAACCCGCCGTGGCGGGGCGCGAGCAGTACTTC	CASSEPAVAGREQYF
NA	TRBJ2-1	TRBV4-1	TGCGCCAGCAGCCAAGTGCGACTAGGGGGCTACAATGAGCAGTTCTTC	CASSQVRLGGYNEQFF
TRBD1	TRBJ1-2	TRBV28	TGTGCCAGCAGTTGGGACCGGGACAGCTGGGCGAATGGCTACACCTTC	CASSWDRDSWANGYTF
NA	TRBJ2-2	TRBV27	TGTGCCAGCAGTTTAAAGATGGCCGGGGAGCTGTTTTTT	CASSLKMAGELFF
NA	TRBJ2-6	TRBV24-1	TGTGCCACCAGTGCCGCGACTCGCGTCAGCTCTGGGGCCAACGTCCTGACTTTC	CATSAATRVSSGANVLTF
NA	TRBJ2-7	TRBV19	TGTGCCAGTAGTGAGAGGGACACCCCCTACGAGCAGTACTTC	CASSERDTPYEQYF
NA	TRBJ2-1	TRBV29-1	TGCAGCGTTGACGGGGTTAGGTCCTACAATGAGCAGTTCTTC	CSVDGVRSYNEQFF
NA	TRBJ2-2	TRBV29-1	TGCAGCGCACGGGCAGAGAACACCGGGGAGCTGTTTTTT	CSARAENTGELFF
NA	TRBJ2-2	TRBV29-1	TGCAGCGTTTTCATCGGGGAGCTGTTTTTT	CSVFIGELFF
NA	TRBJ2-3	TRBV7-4	TGTGCCAGCAGCAGCCATTTTTGGGGACCCTACACAGATACGCAGTATTTT	CASSSHFWGPYTDTQYF
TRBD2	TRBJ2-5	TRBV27	TGTGCCAGCAGCCCCGGGACTAGCGGGAAGAAGACCCAGTACTTC	CASSPGTSGKKTQYF
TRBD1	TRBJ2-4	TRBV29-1	TGCAGCGCAAACCCGGGACAGGGGGGGGCCAAAAACATTCAGTACTTC	CSANPGQGGAKNIQYF
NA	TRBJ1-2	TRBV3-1	TGTGCCAGCAGCCATCAGCGGGCGCAGGGTGGCTACACCTTC	CASSHQRAQGGYTF
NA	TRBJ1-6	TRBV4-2	TGTGCCAGCAGCCAAGATGGGGGGAGTAATTCACCCCTCCACTTT	CASSQDGGSNSPLHF